This entry lists 14 T cell receptor beta chains sequenced from one sample in a study of monozygotic twins with inflammatory bowel disease. Following a re-call of the 5' RACE reads, TCRdb has one entry per CDR3 protein and lacks DNA. This specimen shows about 350,000 distinct CDR3 sequences; the ten leading clones hold around 2%. The sample taken for sequencing was blood. The receptors originated from a human donor with ulcerative colitis or Crohn's disease, or a healthy co-twin of an affected twin (not recorded which).

The chain joins TRBV10-3 to TRBJ1-1. The CDR3 has 16 residues. Germline-derived CDR1 and CDR2 are ENHRY and SYGVKD. CDR3 sequence reads: CAISESGAGIRTEAFF.

The V call is TRBV5-6, the J call TRBJ1-5. Germline V gives CDR1 SGHDT, CDR2 YYEEEE. This CDR3 region has 19 residues. The CDR3 reads CASSLIGTGSVREAQPQHF. Supplemented by reference TRBV5-6 and TRBJ1-5, the full variable domain reads DAGVTQSPTHLIKTRGQQVTLRCSPKSGHDTVSWYQQALGQGPQFIFQYYEEEERQRGNFPDRFSGHQFPNYSSELNVNALLLGDSALYLCASSLIGTGSVREAQPQHFGDGTRLSIL.

The V and J genes are TRBV5-1 and TRBJ2-7; the D call of TRBD1 rests on TCRdb alone, since no DNA is present to check it. CDR3 length equals 16 residues. Germline values: CDR1 SGHRS, CDR2 YFSETQ. The CDR3 loop is CASSPPGQGRSYEQYF.

The chain combines TRBV5-1 with TRBJ2-2; TCRdb reports TRBD1, a call that lacks DNA to check it against. The CDR3 runs to 15 residues. Per germline, CDR1 SGHRS and CDR2 YFSETQ. The CDR3 region is CASSLDRGSTGELFF.

This chain's CDR3 is CASSLLGTLQETQYF. The chain recombines TRBV5-1 with TRBJ2-5; TCRdb lists TRBD1, though no DNA is available to test this call. The CDR3 has 15 amino acids. Germline V gene lookup returns CDR1 SGHRS and CDR2 YFSETQ.

The CDR3 reads CASSGGQGVAAFF. J is TRBJ1-1 and V is TRBV6-1; checking the TCRdb D call of TRBD1 is not possible without DNA. Germline CDR1 is MNHNS and CDR2 is SASEGT. This CDR3 contains 13 residues.

This chain uses TRBV28 with TRBJ1-6; TCRdb selects TRBD1, and the lack of DNA leaves this call unchecked. This CDR3 is 15 amino acids long. CDR1 is MDHEN and CDR2 is SYDVKM in the germline V gene. The CDR3 protein is CASSPPPGRNSPLHF.

The chain employs TRBV3-1 and TRBJ2-1; TCRdb returns TRBD2, unconfirmable since there is no DNA. CDR3 length: 17 residues. The germline V gene encodes CDR1 LGHDT and CDR2 YNNKEL (reference sequence). CDR3 protein: CASSQAEGVGIDNEQFF.

This sequence joins TRBV19 and TRBJ2-3; as DNA is missing, the TRBD2 call by TCRdb cannot be tested. Germline values: CDR1 LNHDA, CDR2 SQIVND (reference sequence). CDR3 length: 12 amino acids. CDR3 in amino acids: CATSWGTDTQYF.

This chain joins TRBV5-6 and TRBJ2-5; TCRdb selects TRBD1, and the lack of DNA leaves this call unchecked. This CDR3 region has 13 residues. Per germline, CDR1 SGHDT and CDR2 YYEEEE. The chain's CDR3 is CASQTTQGTNQYF.

The chain combines TRBV5-1 with TRBJ2-3; lacking DNA, the TRBD2 call made by TCRdb goes unchecked. The CDR3 totals 16 residues. CDR1 is SGHRS and CDR2 is YFSETQ in the germline V gene. CDR3 residues: CASSLAWPGPADTQYF.

The J gene is TRBJ2-1, the V gene TRBV9. Germline V gives CDR1 SGDLS, CDR2 YYNGEE. The CDR3 loop spans 16 amino acids. The CDR3: CASSVLAGGPYNEQFF.

This chain uses TRBV12-3 or TRBV12-4 with TRBJ2-1; as DNA is missing, the TRBD1 call by TCRdb cannot be tested. CDR3 length equals 15 residues. CDR3 loop: CASSLLGGGYNEQFF.

The rearrangement links TRBV7-9 to TRBJ2-1; TCRdb's D call, TRBD2, is unchecked because there is no DNA. Germline assignment: CDR1 SEHNR and CDR2 FQNEAQ (reference sequence). The CDR3 has 16 amino acids. CDR3 sequence: CASSWNRLAGGLGQFF. The full variable domain, completed using reference TRBV7-9 and TRBJ2-1, is DTGVSQNPRHKITKRGQNVTFRCDPISEHNRLYWYRQTLGQGPEFLTYFQNEAQLEKSRLLSDRFSAERPKGSFSTLEIQRTEQGDSAMYLCASSWNRLAGGLGQFFGPGTRLTVL.